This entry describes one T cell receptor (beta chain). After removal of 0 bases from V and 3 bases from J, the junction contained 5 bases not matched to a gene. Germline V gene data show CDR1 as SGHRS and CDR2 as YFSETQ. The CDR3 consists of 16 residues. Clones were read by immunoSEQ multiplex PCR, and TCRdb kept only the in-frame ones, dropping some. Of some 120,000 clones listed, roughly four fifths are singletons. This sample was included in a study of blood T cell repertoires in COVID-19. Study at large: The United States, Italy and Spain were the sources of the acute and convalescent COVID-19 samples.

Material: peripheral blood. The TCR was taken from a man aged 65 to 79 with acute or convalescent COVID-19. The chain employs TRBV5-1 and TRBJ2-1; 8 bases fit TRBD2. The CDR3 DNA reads TGCGCCAGCAGCTTGGCCAGCGGGGGCAACTACAATGAGCAGTTCTTC. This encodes CASSLASGGNYNEQFF.